This T cell receptor beta chain originates from a study of regulatory T cells in long-lasting Graves disease. With iRepertoire HTBI primers and Arm-PCR of CDR3 regions, TCR beta libraries were built. TCRdb called the multiplex PCR reads again in MiXCR, with one record for every CDR3 protein. The data hold fewer than 650,000 distinct CDR3 sequences, with around 15% observed a single time. Study-wide findings and caveats: There was favoring of TRBV28, TRBJ1-2 and TRBJ2-5 in persistent disease.

Germline CDR1 is SGHVS and CDR2 is FQNEAQ. V was cut by 4 bases and J by 5 bases, with 23 bases left in between. The CDR3 loop spans 17 amino acids. This clonotype has a handful of counts. What it binds is not known. Time point indicated: newly diagnosed GD, antithyroid drugs for less than 3 months. TCR sequences were obtained from RNA taken from PBMCs. The same specimen was also included in a second study, on T cells in Graves' hyperthyroidism and ophthalmopathy. That source notes: Lactation, pregnancy, other autoimmune disease or uncontrolled infection led to exclusion of patients.

The receptor comes from a man between 18 and 35 years old with Graves disease. This sample comprised peripheral blood mononuclear cells (PBMCs), obtained at new diagnosis, from a patient treated with antithyroid drugs. The V call is TRBV7-8, the J call TRBJ2-5; D is ambiguous. CDR3 residues: CASSSRRAGRIAETQYF. The CDR3 bases are TGTGCCAGCAGCTCCCGGAGAGCAGGCCGGATCGCGGAGACCCAGTACTTC.